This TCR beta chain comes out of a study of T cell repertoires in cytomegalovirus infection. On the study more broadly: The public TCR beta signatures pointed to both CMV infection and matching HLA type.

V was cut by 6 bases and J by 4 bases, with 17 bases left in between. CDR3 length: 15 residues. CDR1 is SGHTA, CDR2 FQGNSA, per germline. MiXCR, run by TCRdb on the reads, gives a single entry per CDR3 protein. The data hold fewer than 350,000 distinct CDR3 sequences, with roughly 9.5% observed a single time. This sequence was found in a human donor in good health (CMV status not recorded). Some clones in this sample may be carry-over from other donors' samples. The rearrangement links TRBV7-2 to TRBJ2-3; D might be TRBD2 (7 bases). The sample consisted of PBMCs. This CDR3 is CASRERGGGADTQYF. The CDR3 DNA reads TGTGCCAGCAGAGAAAGAGGGGGGGGCGCAGATACGCAGTATTTT. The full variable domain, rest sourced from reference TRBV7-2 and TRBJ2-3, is GAGVSQSPSNKVTEKGKDVELRCDPISGHTALYWYRQSLGQGLEFLIYFQGNSAPDKSGLPSDRFSAERTGGSVSTLTIQRTQQEDSAVYLCASRERGGGADTQYFGPGTRLTVL.